The 7 T cell receptor beta chains below all came from one sample that was sequenced in a study of T cell changes during pregnancy in multiple sclerosis. Profiling relied on immunoSEQ multiplex PCR, and the TCRdb table lists in-frame clones only, not all of them. Of roughly 72,000 clones in the sample, 70% to 90% were seen once. The sample here was peripheral blood, taken in the first trimester of pregnancy. The receptors were sampled from a female donor in good health, enrolled as a control in a pregnancy study.

The rearrangement uses TRBV7-8 and TRBJ2-3, with 7 bases matching TRBD1. The germline V gene has CDR1 SGHVS and CDR2 FQNEAQ. The CDR3 has 15 amino acids. With V trimmed by 5 bases and J by 5 bases, 10 bases remained unmatched. The chain's CDR3 is CASSPFRDSKDTQYF. Here the CDR3 DNA reads TGTGCCAGCAGCCCGTTCCGGGACAGTAAAGATACGCAGTATTTT.

This clone was observed a few times. The chain joins TRBV5-4 to TRBJ2-4, with D perhaps matching TRBD2 (5 bases). CDR1 and CDR2 from the germline V gene are SGHNT and YYREEE (reference sequence). The CDR3 covers 14 residues. Trimming cost V 2 bases and J 1 base, with 7 bases left between them. CDR3 nucleotides: TGTGCCAGCAGCTTTAGAGGGGCCAAAAACATTCAGTACTTC. Translation: CASSFRGAKNIQYF.

The chain is built from TRBV19 and TRBJ2-7, with D tentatively TRBD2 (6 bases). CDR1 is LNHDA and CDR2 is SQIVND in the germline V gene (reference sequence). V was cut by 3 bases and J by 0 bases, with 12 bases left in between. The CDR3 has 15 residues. This CDR3 is CASSMLASSSYEQYF. In DNA, the CDR3 is TGTGCCAGTAGTATGCTAGCGTCGAGCTCCTACGAGCAGTACTTC.

The CDR3 reads CASSITREDQPQHF. DNA for the CDR3: TGTGCCAGCAGCATCACCAGGGAGGATCAGCCCCAGCATTTT. The chain links TRBV6-1 to TRBJ1-5, with a tentative D call TRBD1 (5 bases). Per germline, CDR1 MNHNS and CDR2 SASEGT. Trimming cost V 6 bases and J 5 bases, with 14 bases left between them. The CDR3 spans 14 residues.

The chain is built from TRBV7-9 and TRBJ2-5; the match to TRBD1 covers 7 bases. Germline V gene lookup returns CDR1 SEHNR and CDR2 FQNEAQ (reference sequence). The J segment lost 2 bases and the V segment lost 5 bases, leaving 5 bases of the junction unmatched. This CDR3 has 14 residues. CDR3 sequence (DNA): TGTGCCAGCAGCCCAGACAGGGAACAAGAGACCCAGTACTTC. Encoded protein: CASSPDREQETQYF.

The J gene is TRBJ1-6, the V gene TRBV7-2; no reliable D call. Germline V CDR1 and CDR2: SGHTA, FQGNSA. CDR3 length: 15 residues. The germline V and J ends were trimmed by 1 base and 6 bases, with 10 bases remaining between them. CDR3 DNA: TGTGCCAGCAGCTTAGTAGTCGGTTCTAATTCACCCCTCCACTTT. It encodes CASSLVVGSNSPLHF.

The V gene is TRBV19, the J gene TRBJ1-1, with no clear D. The V end lost 1 base, the J end lost 4 bases, and 10 bases lay between the germline ends. This CDR3 region has 14 residues. Per germline, CDR1 LNHDA and CDR2 SQIVND (reference sequence). The CDR3 bases are TGTGCCAGTAGTATAGGTATGGAGGGCACTGAAGCTTTCTTT. Translated: CASSIGMEGTEAFF.